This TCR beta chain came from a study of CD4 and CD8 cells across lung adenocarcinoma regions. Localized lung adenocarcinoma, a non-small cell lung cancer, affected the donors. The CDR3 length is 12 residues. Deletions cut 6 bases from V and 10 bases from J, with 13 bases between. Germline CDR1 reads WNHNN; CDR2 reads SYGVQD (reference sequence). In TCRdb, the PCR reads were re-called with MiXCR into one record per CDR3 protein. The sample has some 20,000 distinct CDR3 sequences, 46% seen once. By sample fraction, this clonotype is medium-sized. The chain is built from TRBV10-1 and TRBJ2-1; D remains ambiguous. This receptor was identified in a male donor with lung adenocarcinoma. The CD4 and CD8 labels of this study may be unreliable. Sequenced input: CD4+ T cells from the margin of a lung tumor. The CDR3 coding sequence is TGCGCCAGCAGCCTCGGTGGTGGAGAGCAGTTCTTC. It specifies CASSLGGGEQFF.